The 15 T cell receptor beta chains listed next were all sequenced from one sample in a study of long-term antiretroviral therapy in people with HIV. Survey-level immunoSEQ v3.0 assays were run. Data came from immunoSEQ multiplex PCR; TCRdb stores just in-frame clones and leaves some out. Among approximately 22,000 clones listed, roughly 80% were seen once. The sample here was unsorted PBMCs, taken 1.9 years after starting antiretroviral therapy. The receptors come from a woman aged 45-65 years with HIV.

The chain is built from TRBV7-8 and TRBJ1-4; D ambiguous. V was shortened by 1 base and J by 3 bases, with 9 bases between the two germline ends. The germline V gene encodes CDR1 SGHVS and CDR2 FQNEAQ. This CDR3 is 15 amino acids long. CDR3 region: CASSLEARPNEKLFF. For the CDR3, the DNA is TGTGCCAGCAGCTTAGAGGCCAGGCCTAATGAAAAACTGTTTTTT. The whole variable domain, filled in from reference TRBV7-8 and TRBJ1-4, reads GAGVSQSPRYKVAKRGQDVALRCDPISGHVSLFWYQQALGQGPEFLTYFQNEAQLDKSGLPSDRFFAERPEGSVSTLKIQRTQQEDSAVYLCASSLEARPNEKLFFGSGTQLSVL.

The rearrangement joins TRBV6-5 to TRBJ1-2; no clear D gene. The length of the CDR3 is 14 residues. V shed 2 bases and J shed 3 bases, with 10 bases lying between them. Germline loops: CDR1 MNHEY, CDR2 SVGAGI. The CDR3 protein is CASSYIRRDYGYTF. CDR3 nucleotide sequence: TGTGCCAGCAGTTACATCAGGCGGGACTATGGCTACACCTTC.

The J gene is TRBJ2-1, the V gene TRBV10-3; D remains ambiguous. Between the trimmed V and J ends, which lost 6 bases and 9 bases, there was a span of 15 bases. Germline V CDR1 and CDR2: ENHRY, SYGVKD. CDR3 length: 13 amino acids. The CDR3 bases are TGTGCCATCAGCGGTACCCAAGGAGCTGAGCAGTTCTTC. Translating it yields CAISGTQGAEQFF.

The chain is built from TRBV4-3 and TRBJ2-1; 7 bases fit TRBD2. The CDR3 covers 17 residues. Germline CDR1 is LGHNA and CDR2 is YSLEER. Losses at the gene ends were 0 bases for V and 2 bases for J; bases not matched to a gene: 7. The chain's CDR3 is CASSQDGGTVTYNEQFF. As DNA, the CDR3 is TGCGCCAGCAGCCAAGACGGGGGGACGGTAACCTACAATGAGCAGTTCTTC.

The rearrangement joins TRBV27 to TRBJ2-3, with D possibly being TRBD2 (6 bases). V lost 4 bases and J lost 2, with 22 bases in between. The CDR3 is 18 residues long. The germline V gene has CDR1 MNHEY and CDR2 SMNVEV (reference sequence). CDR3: CASSSRFDSGGLTDTQYF. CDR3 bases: TGTGCCAGCAGTTCTCGTTTTGATAGCGGCGGTCTCACAGATACGCAGTATTTT.

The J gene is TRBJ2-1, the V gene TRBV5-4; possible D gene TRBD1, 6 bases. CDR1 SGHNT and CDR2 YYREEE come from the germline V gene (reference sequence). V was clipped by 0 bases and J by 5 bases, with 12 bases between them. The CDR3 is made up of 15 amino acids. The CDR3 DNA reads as TGTGCCAGCAGCTTGGCAGGGGCTCTTAACAATGAGCAGTTCTTC. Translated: CASSLAGALNNEQFF.

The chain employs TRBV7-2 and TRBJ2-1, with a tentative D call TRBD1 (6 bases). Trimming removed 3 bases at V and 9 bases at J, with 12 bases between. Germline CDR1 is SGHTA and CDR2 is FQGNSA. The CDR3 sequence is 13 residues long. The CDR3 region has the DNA TGTGCCAGCAGCTTCAACAGGGCCGGTGAGCAGTTCTTC. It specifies CASSFNRAGEQFF.

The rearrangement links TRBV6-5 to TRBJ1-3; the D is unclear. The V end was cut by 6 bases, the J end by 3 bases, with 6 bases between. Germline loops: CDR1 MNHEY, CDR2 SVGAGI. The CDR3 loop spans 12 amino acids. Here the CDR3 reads CASSRSGNTIYF. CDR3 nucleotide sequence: TGTGCCAGCAGCCGCAGTGGAAACACCATATATTTT.

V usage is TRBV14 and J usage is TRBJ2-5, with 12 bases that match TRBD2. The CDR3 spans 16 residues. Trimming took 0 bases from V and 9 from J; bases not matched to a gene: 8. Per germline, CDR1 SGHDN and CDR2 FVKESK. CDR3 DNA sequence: TGTGCCAGCAGCCAAGATAGAACTAGCGGGGGGAGAGCCCAGTACTTC. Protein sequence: CASSQDRTSGGRAQYF. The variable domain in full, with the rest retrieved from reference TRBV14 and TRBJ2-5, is EAGVTQFPSHSVIEKGQTVTLRCDPISGHDNLYWYRRVMGKEIKFLLHFVKESKQDESGMPNNRFLAERTGGTYSTLKVQPAELEDSGVYFCASSQDRTSGGRAQYFGPGTRLLVL.

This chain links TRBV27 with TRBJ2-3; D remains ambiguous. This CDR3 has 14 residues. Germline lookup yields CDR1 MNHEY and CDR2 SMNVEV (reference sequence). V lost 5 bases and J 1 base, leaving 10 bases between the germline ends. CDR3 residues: CASSPSLGTDTQYF. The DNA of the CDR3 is TGTGCCAGCAGTCCAAGTTTAGGCACAGATACGCAGTATTTT.

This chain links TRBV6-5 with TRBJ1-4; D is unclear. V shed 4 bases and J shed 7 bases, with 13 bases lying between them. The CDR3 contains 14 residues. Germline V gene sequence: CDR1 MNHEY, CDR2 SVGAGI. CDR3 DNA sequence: TGTGCCAGCAGTTGGACTTGGGGTGGTGAAAAACTGTTTTTT. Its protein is CASSWTWGGEKLFF.

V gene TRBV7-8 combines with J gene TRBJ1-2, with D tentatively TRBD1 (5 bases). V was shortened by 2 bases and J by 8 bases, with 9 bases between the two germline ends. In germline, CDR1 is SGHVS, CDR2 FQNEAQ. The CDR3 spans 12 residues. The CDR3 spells CASSLSGTGYTF. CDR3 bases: TGTGCCAGCAGCTTATCCGGGACGGGCTACACCTTC.

CDR3 protein: CASSSTGTGEGETQYF. As DNA, the CDR3 is TGTGCCAGCAGTTCTACCGGGACAGGGGAGGGAGAGACCCAGTACTTC. The chain combines TRBV7-9 with TRBJ2-5; 10 nucleotides line up with TRBD1. The germline CDR1 and CDR2 sequences are SEHNR and FQNEAQ (reference sequence). Trimming at V came to 6 bases and at J to 4 bases, leaving 11 bases not matched to a gene. The CDR3 has 16 residues.

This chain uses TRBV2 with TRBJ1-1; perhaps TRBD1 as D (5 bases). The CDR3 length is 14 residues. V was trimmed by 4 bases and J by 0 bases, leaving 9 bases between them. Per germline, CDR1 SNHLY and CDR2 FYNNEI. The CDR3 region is CASSGQGLNTEAFF. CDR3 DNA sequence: TGTGCCAGCAGTGGTCAGGGTTTGAACACTGAAGCTTTCTTT.

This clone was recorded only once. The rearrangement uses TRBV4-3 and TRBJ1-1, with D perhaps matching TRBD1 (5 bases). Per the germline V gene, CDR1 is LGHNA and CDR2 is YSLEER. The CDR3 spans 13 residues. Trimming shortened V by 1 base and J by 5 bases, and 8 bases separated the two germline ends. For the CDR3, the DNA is TGCGCCAGCAGCCAAGCCCGGGGGACTGAAGCTTTCTTT. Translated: CASSQARGTEAFF.